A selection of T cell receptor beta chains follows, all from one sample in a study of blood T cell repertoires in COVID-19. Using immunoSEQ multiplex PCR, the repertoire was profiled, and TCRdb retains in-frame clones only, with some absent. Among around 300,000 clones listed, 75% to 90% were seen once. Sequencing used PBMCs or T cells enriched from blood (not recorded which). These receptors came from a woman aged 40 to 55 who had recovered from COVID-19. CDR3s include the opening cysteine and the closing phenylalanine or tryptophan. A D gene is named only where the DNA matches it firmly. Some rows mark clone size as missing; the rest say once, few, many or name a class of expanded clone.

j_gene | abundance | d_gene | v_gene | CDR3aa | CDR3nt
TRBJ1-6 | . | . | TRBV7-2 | CASSLLGFRGSPLHF | TGTGCCAGCAGCTTACTGGGTTTTCGGGGTTCACCCCTCCACTTT
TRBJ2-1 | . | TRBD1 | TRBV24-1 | CATSDPRTGFNEQFF | TGTGCCACCAGTGACCCCAGGACAGGGTTCAATGAGCAGTTCTTC
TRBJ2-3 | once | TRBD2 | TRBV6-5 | CASSPLGGSTDTQYF | TGTGCCAGCAGTCCCCTGGGGGGGAGCACAGATACGCAGTATTTT
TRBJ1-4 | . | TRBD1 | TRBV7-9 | CASSLGTGGVGEKLFF | TGTGCCAGCAGCTTAGGGACAGGGGGCGTTGGTGAAAAACTGTTTTTT
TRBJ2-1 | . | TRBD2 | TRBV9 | CASSAGRGDNEQFF | TGTGCCAGCAGCGCGGGGCGGGGGGACAATGAGCAGTTCTTC
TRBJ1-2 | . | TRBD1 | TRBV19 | CASRMTGGIYGYTF | TGTGCCAGTAGGATGACAGGGGGTATCTATGGCTACACCTTC
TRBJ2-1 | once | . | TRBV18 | CASSPPSGGGPNNEQFF | TGTGCCAGCTCACCACCCTCTGGCGGGGGCCCCAACAATGAGCAGTTCTTC
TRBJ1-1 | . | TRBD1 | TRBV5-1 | CASSLKDRGNTEAFF | TGCGCCAGCAGCTTGAAGGACAGGGGGAACACTGAAGCTTTCTTT
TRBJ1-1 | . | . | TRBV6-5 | CASSSGQVDTEAFF | TGTGCCAGCAGTTCGGGACAAGTAGACACTGAAGCTTTCTTT
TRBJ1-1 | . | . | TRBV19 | CASSMGLLNTEAFF | TGTGCCAGTAGTATGGGACTGCTGAACACTGAAGCTTTCTTT
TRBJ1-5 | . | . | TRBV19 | CASSMADSSNQPQHF | TGTGCCAGTAGTATGGCGGACTCCAGCAATCAGCCCCAGCATTTT
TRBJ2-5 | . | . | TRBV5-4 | CASSSNGVRPGEWETQYF | TGTGCCAGCAGCTCTAATGGGGTACGACCGGGAGAATGGGAGACCCAGTACTTC
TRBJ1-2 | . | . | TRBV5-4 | CASSLAAGENGYTF | TGTGCCAGCAGCTTGGCCGCCGGGGAGAATGGCTACACCTTC
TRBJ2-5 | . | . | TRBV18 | CASSQGQGETQYF | TGTGCCAGCAGCCAAGGACAAGGGGAGACCCAGTACTTC
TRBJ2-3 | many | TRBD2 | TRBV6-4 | CASSDQAGAGDTQYF | TGTGCCAGCAGTGACCAAGCGGGGGCCGGAGATACGCAGTATTTT
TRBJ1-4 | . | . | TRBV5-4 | CASSSARGNEKLFF | TGTGCCAGCAGCAGCGCCCGCGGGAATGAAAAACTGTTTTTT
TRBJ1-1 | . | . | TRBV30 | CAWNVGASNTEAFF | TGTGCCTGGAACGTTGGGGCCTCGAACACTGAAGCTTTCTTT
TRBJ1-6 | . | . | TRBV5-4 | CASSLKRGSPLHF | TGTGCCAGCAGTTTGAAGCGCGGTTCACCCCTCCACTTT
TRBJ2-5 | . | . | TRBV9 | CASSVNEGGRETQYF | TGTGCCAGCAGCGTAAATGAGGGAGGCCGGGAGACCCAGTACTTC
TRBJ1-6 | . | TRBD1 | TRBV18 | CASSPPQTGSSPLHF | TGTGCCAGCTCACCACCCCAGACAGGGAGTTCACCCCTCCACTTT
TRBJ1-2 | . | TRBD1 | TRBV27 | CASSYRQGTEGYTF | TGTGCCAGCAGTTATCGACAGGGGACGGAAGGGTACACCTTC
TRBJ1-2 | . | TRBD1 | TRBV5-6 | CASSLGTGGSRYGYTF | TGTGCCAGCAGCTTGGGTACAGGGGGCTCCCGCTATGGCTACACCTTC
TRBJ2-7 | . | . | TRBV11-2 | CASSFQWTGGKIEQYF | TGTGCCAGCAGCTTCCAATGGACAGGAGGGAAGATCGAGCAGTACTTC
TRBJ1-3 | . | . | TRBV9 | CASSVRASAGNTIYF | TGTGCCAGCAGCGTGAGGGCCAGCGCGGGAAACACCATATATTTT
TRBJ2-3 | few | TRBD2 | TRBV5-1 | CASSLAGRGTDTQYF | TGCGCCAGCAGCTTGGCCGGGAGGGGCACAGATACGCAGTATTTT
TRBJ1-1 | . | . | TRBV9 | CASSVVENREAFF | TGTGCCAGCAGCGTAGTCGAGAATCGTGAAGCTTTCTTT
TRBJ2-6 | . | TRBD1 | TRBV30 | CAWSVPDRGRANVLTF | TGTGCCTGGAGTGTACCCGACAGGGGGCGAGCCAACGTCCTGACTTTC
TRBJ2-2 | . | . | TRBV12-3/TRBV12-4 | CASSLRETGELFF | TGTGCCAGCAGTTTACGGGAGACCGGGGAGCTGTTTTTT
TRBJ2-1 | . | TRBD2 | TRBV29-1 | CSVDGGANGYNEQFF | TGCAGCGTTGACGGGGGGGCTAATGGGTACAATGAGCAGTTCTTC
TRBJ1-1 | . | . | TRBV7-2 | CASSLVSVNTEAFF | TGTGCCAGCAGCTTAGTATCCGTGAACACTGAAGCTTTCTTT
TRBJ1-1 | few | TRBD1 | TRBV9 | CASSATGTGGEAFF | TGTGCCAGCAGCGCTACTGGGACAGGGGGTGAAGCTTTCTTT
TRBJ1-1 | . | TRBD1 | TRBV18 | CASSPNRGTEAFF | TGTGCCAGCTCACCAAACAGGGGTACTGAAGCTTTCTTT
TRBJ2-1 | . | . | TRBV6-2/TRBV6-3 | CASSFEGHYYNEQFF | TGTGCCAGCAGTTTCGAAGGACATTATTACAATGAGCAGTTCTTC
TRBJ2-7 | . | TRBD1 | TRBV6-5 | CASRTGTGAEQYF | TGTGCCAGCAGAACCGGGACAGGGGCCGAGCAGTACTTC
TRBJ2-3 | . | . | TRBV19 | CASSIQGDTQYF | TGTGCCAGTAGTATTCAGGGGGATACGCAGTATTTT
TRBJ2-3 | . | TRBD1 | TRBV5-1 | CASSVGTGAPDTQYF | TGCGCCAGCAGCGTCGGGACAGGTGCCCCAGATACGCAGTATTTT
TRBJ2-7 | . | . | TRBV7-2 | CASSPPWEGVTYEQYF | TGTGCCAGCAGCCCCCCCTGGGAGGGGGTTACCTACGAGCAGTACTTC
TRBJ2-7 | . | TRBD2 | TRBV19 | CASSIITSGLDEQYF | TGTGCCAGTAGTATTATAACTAGCGGGCTTGACGAGCAGTACTTC
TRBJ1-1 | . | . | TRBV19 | CASSIRGNTEAFF | TGTGCCAGTAGTATCAGAGGGAACACTGAAGCTTTCTTT
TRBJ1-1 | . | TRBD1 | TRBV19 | CASSGRQGNAEAFF | TGTGCCAGTAGTGGGCGACAGGGCAACGCTGAAGCTTTCTTT
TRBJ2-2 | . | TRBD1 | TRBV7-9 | CASSLVGLGTGGTGELFF | TGTGCCAGCAGCTTAGTCGGTTTGGGGACAGGGGGCACCGGGGAGCTGTTTTTT
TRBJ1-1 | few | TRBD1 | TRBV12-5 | CASGWTGVTLFAEAFF | TGTGCTAGTGGTTGGACAGGGGTCACGTTATTCGCTGAAGCTTTCTTT
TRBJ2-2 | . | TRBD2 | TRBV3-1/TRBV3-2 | CASSQDSLLAGVAGELFF | TGTGCCAGCAGCCAAGATTCCCTCCTAGCGGGAGTAGCCGGGGAGCTGTTTTTT
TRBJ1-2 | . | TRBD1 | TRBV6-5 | CASSRDSVGYTF | TGTGCCAGCAGTAGGGACAGCGTGGGCTACACCTTC
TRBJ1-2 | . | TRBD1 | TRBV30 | CAWVTQGPHLNYGYTF | TGTGCCTGGGTTACACAGGGGCCACACCTTAACTATGGCTACACCTTC
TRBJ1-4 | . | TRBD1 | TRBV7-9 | CASSADRGWVEKLFF | TGTGCCAGCAGCGCGGACAGGGGATGGGTCGAAAAACTGTTTTTT
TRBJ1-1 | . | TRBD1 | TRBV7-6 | CASSLGQGSTEAFF | TGTGCCAGCAGCCTCGGACAGGGGTCCACTGAAGCTTTCTTT
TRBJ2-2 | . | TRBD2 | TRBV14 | CASSLGLAGATGELFF | TGTGCCAGCAGCCTCGGACTAGCGGGTGCTACCGGGGAGCTGTTTTTT
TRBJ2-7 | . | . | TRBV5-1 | CASSLALGANSYEQYF | TGCGCCAGCAGCTTGGCCCTGGGGGCGAACTCCTACGAGCAGTACTTC